This T cell receptor (beta chain) was recovered during a study of tumor-infiltrating lymphocytes in localized non-small cell lung cancer. Overall study results and limits: IM1 and IM2 tumors showed no difference in T-cell fraction. Higher tumor T cell infiltration than in uninvolved lung was supported by TCRbeta sequencing. TCR sequencing covered a subset of patients with enough tissue. Each assay used a separate piece of the same tissue.

Only a few counts were recorded for this clone. Its antigen is undetermined. Some clones are missing from TCRdb's copy, which holds only in-frame ones; the method was immunoSEQ multiplex PCR. The sample includes 9,500 to 15,000 clones, 85% to 90% seen only once; the top ten take under 9.5%. The V gene's germline CDR1 is SGHTA and CDR2 FQGTGA. The V and J ends lost 8 bases and 0 bases, in that order; junction bases with no gene match: 3. This CDR3 contains 14 residues. The chain uses TRBV7-3 and TRBJ2-2; 7 bases fit TRBD1. The TCR comes from a human donor with non-small cell lung cancer. Sequencing used lung tumor tissue. CDR3 sequence: CASRDSANTGELFF. The CDR3 bases are TGTGCCAGCCGGGACAGCGCGAACACCGGGGAGCTGTTTTTT.